The 29 T cell receptor beta chains presented below share a single source sample, sequenced in a study of T cell responses to AZD1222 COVID-19 vaccine. Assay: immunoSEQ multiplex PCR; the TCRdb copy retains only in-frame clones and omits some. The table lists around 120,000 clones, 80% to 95% of them singletons. The sample here was peripheral blood, taken on day 0 of AZD1222 vaccination. Receptor source: an adult in good health.

The chain recombines TRBV19 with TRBJ1-2, with TRBD1 matching 8 bases. Germline V CDR1 and CDR2: LNHDA, SQIVND (reference sequence). Trimming at V came to 2 bases and at J to 7 bases, leaving 6 bases not matched to a gene. The CDR3 is made up of 14 amino acids. The CDR3 nucleotides read TGTGCCAGTAGTATACTGACAGGGGTGAGTGGCTACACCTTC. It yields the protein CASSILTGVSGYTF. The full variable domain, its missing parts supplied by reference TRBV19 and TRBJ1-2, is DGGITQSPKYLFRKEGQNVTLSCEQNLNHDAMYWYRQDPGQGLRLIYYSQIVNDFQKGDIAEGYSVSREKKESFPLTVTSAQKNPTAFYLCASSILTGVSGYTFGSGTRLTVV.

The J gene is TRBJ2-7, the V gene TRBV21-1; TRBD2, as called in the table, went unchecked against the DNA. TRBV21-1 is designated a pseudogene. This CDR3 has 13 residues. In nucleotides, the CDR3 is TGTGCCATACGGAGCCGAGGGCATTACGAGCAGTACTTC. Translation gives CAIRSRGHYEQYF.

This rearrangement joins TRBV10-3 to TRBJ1-2; no clear D. From germline, CDR1 is ENHRY and CDR2 SYGVKD. The germline V and J ends were trimmed by 0 bases and 6 bases, with 11 bases remaining between them. The CDR3 runs 14 residues. The CDR3 protein is CAISESPGINGYTF. The CDR3 bases are TGTGCCATCAGTGAGTCACCGGGGATAAATGGCTACACCTTC.

The chain couples TRBV11-2 to TRBJ1-2, with TRBD1 matching 8 bases. V lost 7 bases, J lost 8 bases, and 9 bases stayed unmatched. Germline CDR1 and CDR2: SGHAT and FQNNGV. The CDR3 length is 13 residues. DNA for the CDR3: TGTGCCAGCACCCTGACAGGGGCTCGAGGCTACACCTTC. Amino acids: CASTLTGARGYTF. Based on the CDR3 plus reference TRBV11-2 and TRBJ1-2, the full variable domain is EAGVAQSPRYKIIEKRQSVAFWCNPISGHATLYWYQQILGQGPKLLIQFQNNGVVDDSQLPKDRFSAERLKGVDSTLKIQPAKLEDSAVYLCASTLTGARGYTFGSGTRLTVV.

This chain joins TRBV6-5 and TRBJ1-6, with D unclear. Germline CDR1 and CDR2: MNHEY and SVGAGI. Deletions cut 10 bases from V and 2 bases from J, with 12 bases between. The CDR3 totals 14 residues. The CDR3 spells CATKTGPYNSPLHF. CDR3 coding DNA: TGTGCCACTAAGACTGGTCCCTATAATTCACCCCTCCACTTT.

The V call is TRBV15, the J call TRBJ1-5; no clear D gene. Trimming cost V 0 bases and J 2 bases, with 14 bases left between them. The CDR3 covers 17 residues. Germline V CDR1 and CDR2: LNHNV, YYDKDF (reference sequence). The CDR3 DNA reads TGTGCCACCAGCAGAGATCATCGCCCCGATGGCAATCAGCCCCAGCATTTT. This encodes CATSRDHRPDGNQPQHF.

This chain links TRBV10-2 with TRBJ2-3, with TRBD2 matching 11 bases. The CDR3 length is 15 residues. The V and J ends lost 7 bases and 9 bases, in that order; junction bases with no gene match: 12. Germline CDR1 reads WSHSY; CDR2 reads SAAADI. The CDR3 DNA sequence: TGCGCCAGCACCTTACTAGCGGGGGCACAGATAACGCAGTATTTT. This gives the protein CASTLLAGAQITQYF.

The chain couples TRBV3-1 (or the pseudogene TRBV3-2) to TRBJ1-3; D not resolved. Germline V lookup: CDR1 LGHDT, CDR2 YNNKEL (reference sequence). The germline V and J ends were trimmed by 2 bases and 6 bases, with 5 bases remaining between them. The CDR3 is made up of 12 amino acids. The CDR3, as DNA: TGTGCCAGCAGCCAATCCTTAAACACCATATATTTT. Translating it yields CASSQSLNTIYF.

This clone was seen a handful of times. This rearrangement joins TRBV5-1 to TRBJ2-6, with 11 bases aligning to TRBD2. Germline V gene sequence: CDR1 SGHRS, CDR2 YFSETQ. CDR3 length: 17 residues. Unmatched junction bases numbered 0, after V lost 1 base and J lost 0 bases. The CDR3 coding sequence is TGCGCCAGCAGCTTGACTAGCGGGAGCTCTGGGGCCAACGTCCTGACTTTC. This gives the protein CASSLTSGSSGANVLTF.

This chain connects TRBV28 to TRBJ2-1; D possibly corresponds to TRBD1 (6 bases). The germline CDR1 and CDR2 sequences are MDHEN and SYDVKM. V lost 2 bases to trimming and J lost 6 bases, with 17 bases between them. The CDR3 consists of 16 residues. The CDR3 bases are TGTGCCAGCAGTTTAATCCCTTTGGGGGCGGGCAATGAGCAGTTCTTC. Translation: CASSLIPLGAGNEQFF.

The chain combines TRBV28 with TRBJ1-1; possible D gene TRBD1, 6 bases. CDR3 length: 15 residues. Germline loops: CDR1 MDHEN, CDR2 SYDVKM. Trimming stripped 3 bases from V and 6 bases from J, with 17 bases between. CDR3 DNA sequence: TGTGCCAGCAGTTTCCCACAGGGAGGTTTCGCTGAAGCTTTCTTT. It translates to CASSFPQGGFAEAFF.

The CDR3 bases are TGTGCCAGCAGCCCAAAAACACCCGGGACAGCGAACACTGAAGCTTTCTTT. Translation: CASSPKTPGTANTEAFF. This chain connects TRBV3-1 (or the pseudogene TRBV3-2) to TRBJ1-1; 7 bases line up with TRBD1. The V segment lost 4 bases and the J segment 1 base; nucleotides outside the gene matches: 12. The germline CDR1 and CDR2 sequences are LGHDT and YNNKEL (reference sequence). This CDR3 contains 17 residues.

The CDR3 DNA sequence: TGTGCCAGCAGTGAAGAGGGTCAGGGGGCCGATCAGCCCCAGCATTTT. It specifies CASSEEGQGADQPQHF. This chain links TRBV2 with TRBJ1-5; 8 bases match TRBD1. CDR3 length: 16 amino acids. The germline V gene has CDR1 SNHLY and CDR2 FYNNEI. Unmatched junction bases numbered 7, after V lost 1 base and J lost 5 bases.

V is TRBV21-1 and J is TRBJ1-2; TRBD1, the table's D call, lacks a check against the DNA. TRBV21-1 is a recognized pseudogene. The CDR3 has 15 residues. CDR3 amino acids: CARYRVLSYSYGYTF. CDR3 in DNA: TGTGCCAGGTACAGGGTCCTTTCCTATTCTTATGGCTACACCTTC.

This clone appeared a single time. The gene calls are TRBV3-1 (or the pseudogene TRBV3-2) and TRBJ1-5; the match to TRBD1 covers 7 bases. CDR1 LGHDT and CDR2 YNNKEL come from the germline V gene (reference sequence). Trimming at V came to 4 bases and at J to 0 bases, leaving 6 bases not matched to a gene. The CDR3 spans 16 residues. CDR3 loop: CASSPGGGYSNQPQHF. CDR3 bases: TGTGCCAGCAGCCCAGGGGGGGGGTATAGCAATCAGCCCCAGCATTTT.

The chain couples TRBV6-6 to TRBJ1-4, with D maybe TRBD1 (5 bases). V lost 6 bases to trimming and J lost 0 bases, with 14 bases between them. This CDR3 contains 16 residues. Germline V lookup: CDR1 MNHNY, CDR2 SVGAGI (reference sequence). The CDR3 loop reads CASSLGELATNEKLFF. The CDR3 region has the DNA TGTGCCAGCAGCCTGGGGGAGCTTGCAACTAATGAAAAACTGTTTTTT.

This clone was counted once. V and J are TRBV4-1 and TRBJ1-2; D may be TRBD1 (5 bases). The CDR3 spans 16 residues. The V gene's germline CDR1 is MGHRA and CDR2 YSYEKL. Trimming stripped 4 bases from V and 4 bases from J, with 19 bases between. The CDR3 protein is CASSPRGTGGSYGYTF. DNA of the CDR3: TGCGCCAGCAGCCCTCGTGGGACGGGTGGGAGCTATGGCTACACCTTC.

This chain uses TRBV12-3 or TRBV12-4 with TRBJ1-1; D uncertain. This CDR3 has 13 amino acids. V shed 2 bases and J shed 6 bases, with 10 bases lying between them. Written as DNA, the CDR3 is TGTGCCAGCAGTTTAACCGTAAAGGCTGAAGCTTTCTTT. It encodes CASSLTVKAEAFF.

V gene TRBV7-2 combines with J gene TRBJ2-2; the match to TRBD2 covers 10 bases. The CDR3 has 15 amino acids. J was trimmed by 4 bases and V by 5 bases; bases with no gene match: 4. In germline, CDR1 is SGHTA, CDR2 FQGNSA. The CDR3 sequence: CASSLTSGTTGELFF. The CDR3 bases are TGTGCCAGCAGCCTCACTAGCGGGACCACCGGGGAGCTGTTTTTT.

The DNA for the CDR3 is TGTGCCAGCACTCGAACAGGGGGCGCCTCTGGGGCCAACGTCCTGACTTTC. This gives the protein CASTRTGGASGANVLTF. V is TRBV28 and J is TRBJ2-6, with 9 bases that match TRBD1. Losses at the gene ends were 7 bases for V and 0 bases for J; bases not matched to a gene: 7. The length of the CDR3 is 17 residues. Germline CDR1 and CDR2: MDHEN and SYDVKM.

This chain connects TRBV11-3 to TRBJ2-7; a weak D match, TRBD2 (7 bases). Germline loops: CDR1 SGHNT, CDR2 YENEEA. The V end lost 4 bases, the J end lost 3 bases, and 10 bases lay between the germline ends. The CDR3 loop spans 13 amino acids. The CDR3 DNA reads as TGTGCCAGCAGCTCGGGGGGCAACTACGAGCAGTACTTC. Translating gives CASSSGGNYEQYF.

The chain links TRBV6-6 to TRBJ1-2; perhaps TRBD1 as D (6 bases). Germline values: CDR1 MNHNY, CDR2 SVGAGI (reference sequence). V lost 0 bases and J lost 6, with 14 bases in between. The length of the CDR3 is 15 residues. CDR3 protein: CASSYSGGAVDGYTF. The CDR3 nucleotides are TGTGCCAGCAGTTACTCGGGGGGCGCCGTTGATGGCTACACCTTC.

The chain joins TRBV5-1 to TRBJ2-7; 7 bases fit TRBD1. The CDR3 loop spans 15 amino acids. V lost 0 bases to trimming and J lost 2 bases; unmatched junction nucleotides: 5. In germline, CDR1 is SGHRS, CDR2 YFSETQ. The CDR3 bases are TGCGCCAGCAGCTTGGATCTGGGACAGACCTACGAGCAGTACTTC. Translated, it gives CASSLDLGQTYEQYF.

The table lists this clone with a count of one. V usage is TRBV19 and J usage is TRBJ1-5; D gene ambiguous. The CDR3 extends over 13 amino acids. Germline V CDR1 and CDR2: LNHDA, SQIVND (reference sequence). V lost 5 bases and J lost 4, with 9 bases in between. Here the CDR3 DNA reads TGTGCCAGTAGTCTAACCGGGAATCAGCCCCAGCATTTT. Translating it yields CASSLTGNQPQHF.

The chain has TRBV10-3 and TRBJ1-5; TRBD1 matches 8 bases. CDR1 and CDR2 (germline): ENHRY, SYGVKD. With 10 bases clipped from V and 6 bases from J, the junction kept 8 bases outside the gene matches. This CDR3 has 13 residues. CDR3 loop: CATGQGGSQPQHF. In DNA form, the CDR3 reads TGTGCCACCGGACAGGGCGGTAGTCAGCCCCAGCATTTT.

J is TRBJ1-6 and V is TRBV7-2, with D hard to call. With 1 base removed from V and 9 bases from J, the gap between germline ends came to 10 bases. The germline V gene has CDR1 SGHTA and CDR2 FQGNSA. The CDR3 has 14 residues. Here the CDR3 DNA reads TGTGCCAGCAGCTTAGGCTCGCTGGGTTCACCCCTCCACTTT. Its translation: CASSLGSLGSPLHF.

CDR3 amino acids: CASSLEPSGIYEQYF. The CDR3 DNA reads as TGTGCCAGCAGCTTGGAGCCTAGCGGGATCTACGAGCAGTACTTC. The chain recombines TRBV5-4 with TRBJ2-7, with 9 bases fitting TRBD2. CDR1 is SGHNT, CDR2 YYREEE, per germline (reference sequence). The CDR3 has 15 residues. V dropped 0 bases and J dropped 3; count of bases not matched to a gene: 4.

This clone was seen a handful of times. V gene TRBV7-2 combines with J gene TRBJ1-2, with D possibly TRBD1 on 6 matching bases. There are 16 residues in the CDR3. Germline V gene lookup returns CDR1 SGHTA and CDR2 FQGNSA. The ends were cut back, 5 bases at V and 0 bases at J, with 16 bases in the middle. The DNA of the CDR3 is TGTGCCAGCAGCCCGACAGGCCCCTCTCCTAACTATGGCTACACCTTC. Protein: CASSPTGPSPNYGYTF.

This rearrangement joins TRBV4-3 to TRBJ2-1; 12 bases line up with TRBD1. V lost 0 bases and J lost 9; bases outside the gene matches: 12. This CDR3 region has 18 residues. The germline CDR1 and CDR2 sequences are LGHNA and YSLEER. CDR3 bases: TGCGCCAGCAGCCAAGAAGGGGGTCCCGGGACAGGGGGCGGTGAGCAGTTCTTC. It encodes CASSQEGGPGTGGGEQFF.